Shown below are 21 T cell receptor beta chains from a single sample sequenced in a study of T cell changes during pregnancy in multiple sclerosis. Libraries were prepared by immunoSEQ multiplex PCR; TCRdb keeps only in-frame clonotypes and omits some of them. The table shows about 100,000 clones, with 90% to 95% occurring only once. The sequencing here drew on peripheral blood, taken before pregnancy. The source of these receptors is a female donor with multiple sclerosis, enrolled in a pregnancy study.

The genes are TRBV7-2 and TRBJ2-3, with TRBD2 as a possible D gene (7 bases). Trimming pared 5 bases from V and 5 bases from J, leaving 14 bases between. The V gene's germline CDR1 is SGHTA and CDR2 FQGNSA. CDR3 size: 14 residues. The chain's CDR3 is CASSLRGGVDTQYF. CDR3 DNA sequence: TGTGCCAGCAGCCTCCGCGGGGGCGTAGATACGCAGTATTTT.

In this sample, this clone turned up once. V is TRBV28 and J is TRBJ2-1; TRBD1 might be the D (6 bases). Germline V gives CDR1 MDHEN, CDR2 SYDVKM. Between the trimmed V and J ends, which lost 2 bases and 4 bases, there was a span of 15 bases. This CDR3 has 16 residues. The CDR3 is CASSLRQGPPYNEQFF. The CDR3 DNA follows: TGTGCCAGCAGTTTACGCCAGGGGCCCCCATACAATGAGCAGTTCTTC.

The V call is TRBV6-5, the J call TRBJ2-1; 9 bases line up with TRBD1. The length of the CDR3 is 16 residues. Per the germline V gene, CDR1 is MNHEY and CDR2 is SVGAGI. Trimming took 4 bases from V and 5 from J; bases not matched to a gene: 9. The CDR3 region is CASSLSTGGLDNEQFF. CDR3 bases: TGTGCCAGCAGTTTATCGACAGGGGGACTGGACAATGAGCAGTTCTTC.

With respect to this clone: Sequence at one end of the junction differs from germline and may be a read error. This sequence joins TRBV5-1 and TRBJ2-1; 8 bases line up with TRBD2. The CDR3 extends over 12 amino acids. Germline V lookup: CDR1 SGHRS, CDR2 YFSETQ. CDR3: CASRLGGGRPFF. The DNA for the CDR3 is TGCGCCAGCAGGTTGGGCGGCGGGAGGCCGTTCTTC.

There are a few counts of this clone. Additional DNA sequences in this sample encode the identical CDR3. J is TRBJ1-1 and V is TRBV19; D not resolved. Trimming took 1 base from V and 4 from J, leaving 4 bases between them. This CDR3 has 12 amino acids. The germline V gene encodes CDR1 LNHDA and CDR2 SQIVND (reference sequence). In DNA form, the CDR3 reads TGTGCCAGTAGTATAGGGGCCACTGAAGCTTTCTTT. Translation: CASSIGATEAFF.

CDR3 region: CASSLVRGGSDNEQFF. CDR3 sequence (DNA): TGTGCCAGCAGCTTGGTGCGGGGCGGATCCGACAATGAGCAGTTCTTC. This chain links TRBV11-2 with TRBJ2-1; weak D call: TRBD2 (6 bases). V lost 3 bases to trimming and J lost 5 bases, with 17 bases between them. From germline, CDR1 is SGHAT and CDR2 FQNNGV. The CDR3 extends over 16 amino acids.

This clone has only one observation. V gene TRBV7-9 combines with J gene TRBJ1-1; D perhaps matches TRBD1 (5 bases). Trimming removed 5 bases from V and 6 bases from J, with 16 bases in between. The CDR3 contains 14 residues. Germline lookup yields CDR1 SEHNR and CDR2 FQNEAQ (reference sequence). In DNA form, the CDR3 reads TGTGCCAGCAGCCCCGTAACAGGTTTCTCTGAAGCTTTCTTT. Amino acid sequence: CASSPVTGFSEAFF.

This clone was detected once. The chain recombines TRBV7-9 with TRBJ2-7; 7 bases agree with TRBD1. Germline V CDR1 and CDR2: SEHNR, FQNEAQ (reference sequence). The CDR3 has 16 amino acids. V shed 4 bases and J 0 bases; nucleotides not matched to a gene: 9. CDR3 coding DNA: TGTGCCAGCAGCTCTTACAGGGGCTGGAGCTCCTACGAGCAGTACTTC. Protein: CASSSYRGWSSYEQYF.

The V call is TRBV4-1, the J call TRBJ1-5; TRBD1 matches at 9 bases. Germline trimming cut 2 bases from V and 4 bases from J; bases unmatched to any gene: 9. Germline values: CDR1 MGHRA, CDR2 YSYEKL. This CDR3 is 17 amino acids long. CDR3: CASSQSPYRGLNQPQHF. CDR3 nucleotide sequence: TGCGCCAGCAGCCAATCACCCTACAGGGGGCTGAATCAGCCCCAGCATTTT.

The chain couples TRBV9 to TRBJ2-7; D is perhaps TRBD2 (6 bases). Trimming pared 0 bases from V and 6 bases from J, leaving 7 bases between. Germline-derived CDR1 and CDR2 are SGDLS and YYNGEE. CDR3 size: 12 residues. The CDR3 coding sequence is TGTGCCAGCAGCGTAGGGGGAGGCGAGCAGTACTTC. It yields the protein CASSVGGGEQYF.

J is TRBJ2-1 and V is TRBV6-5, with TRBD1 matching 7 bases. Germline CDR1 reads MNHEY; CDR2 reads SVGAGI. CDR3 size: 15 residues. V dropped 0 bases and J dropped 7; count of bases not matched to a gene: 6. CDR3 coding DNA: TGTGCCAGCAGTTACTCGAGGGGGCAGGGTAATGAGCAGTTCTTC. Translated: CASSYSRGQGNEQFF.

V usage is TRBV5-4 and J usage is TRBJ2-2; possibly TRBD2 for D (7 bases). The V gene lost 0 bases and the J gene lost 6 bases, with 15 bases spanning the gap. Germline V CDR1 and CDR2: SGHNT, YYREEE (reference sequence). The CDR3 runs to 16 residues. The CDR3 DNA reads TGTGCCAGCAGCTTGGGCGGGGGCAGGAGTCCCGGGGAGCTGTTTTTT. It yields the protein CASSLGGGRSPGELFF.

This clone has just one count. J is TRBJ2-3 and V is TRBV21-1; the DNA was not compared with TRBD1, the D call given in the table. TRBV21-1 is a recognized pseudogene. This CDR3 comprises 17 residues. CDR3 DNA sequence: TGTGCCAGCAGCAAAGGACAGAAGCAAGGGAGCACAGATACGCAGTATTTT. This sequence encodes CASSKGQKQGSTDTQYF.

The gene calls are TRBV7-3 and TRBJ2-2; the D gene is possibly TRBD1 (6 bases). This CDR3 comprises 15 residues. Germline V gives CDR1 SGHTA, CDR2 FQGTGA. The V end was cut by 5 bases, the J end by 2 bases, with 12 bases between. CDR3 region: CASSHGQRNTGELFF. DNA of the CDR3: TGTGCCAGCAGCCATGGACAGAGAAACACCGGGGAGCTGTTTTTT.

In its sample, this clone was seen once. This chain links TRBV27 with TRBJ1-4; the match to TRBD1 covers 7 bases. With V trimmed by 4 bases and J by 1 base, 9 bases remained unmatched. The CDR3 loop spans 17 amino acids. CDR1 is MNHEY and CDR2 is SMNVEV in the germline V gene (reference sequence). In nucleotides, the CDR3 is TGTGCCAGCAGTTCCAACAATCGACAGGGAACTAATGAAAAACTGTTTTTT. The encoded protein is CASSSNNRQGTNEKLFF. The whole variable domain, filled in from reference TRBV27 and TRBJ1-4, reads EAQVTQNPRYLITVTGKKLTVTCSQNMNHEYMSWYRQDPGLGLRQIYYSMNVEVTDKGDVPEGYKVSRKEKRNFPLILESPSPNQTSLYFCASSSNNRQGTNEKLFFGSGTQLSVL.

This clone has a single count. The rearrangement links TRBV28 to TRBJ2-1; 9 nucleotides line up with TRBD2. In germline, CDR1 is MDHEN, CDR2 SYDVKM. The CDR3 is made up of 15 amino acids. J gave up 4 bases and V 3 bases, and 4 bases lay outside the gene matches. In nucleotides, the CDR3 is TGTGCCAGCAGTTTTATCGCGGGAGGGTACAATGAGCAGTTCTTC. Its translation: CASSFIAGGYNEQFF.

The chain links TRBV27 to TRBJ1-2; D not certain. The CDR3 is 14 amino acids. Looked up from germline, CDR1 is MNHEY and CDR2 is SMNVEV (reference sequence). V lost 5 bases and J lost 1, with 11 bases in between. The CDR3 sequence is CASSPYTSNYGYTF. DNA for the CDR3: TGTGCCAGCAGTCCGTATACGAGTAACTATGGCTACACCTTC.

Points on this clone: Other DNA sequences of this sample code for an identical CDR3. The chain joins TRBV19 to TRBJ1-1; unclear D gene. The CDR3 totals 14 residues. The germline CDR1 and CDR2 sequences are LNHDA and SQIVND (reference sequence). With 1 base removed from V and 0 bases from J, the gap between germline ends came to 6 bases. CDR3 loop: CASSIVHMNTEAFF. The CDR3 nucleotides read TGTGCCAGTAGTATAGTACACATGAACACTGAAGCTTTCTTT.

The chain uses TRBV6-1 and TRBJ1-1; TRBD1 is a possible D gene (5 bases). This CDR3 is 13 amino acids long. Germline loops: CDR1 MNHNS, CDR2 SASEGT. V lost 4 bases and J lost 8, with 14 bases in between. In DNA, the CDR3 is TGTGCCAGCAGTGGCGCGGGGGGGGGAGAAGCTTTCTTT. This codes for CASSGAGGGEAFF.

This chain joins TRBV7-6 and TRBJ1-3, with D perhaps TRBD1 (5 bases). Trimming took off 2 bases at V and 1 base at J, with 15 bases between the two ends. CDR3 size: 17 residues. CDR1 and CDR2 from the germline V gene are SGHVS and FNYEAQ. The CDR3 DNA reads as TGTGCCAGCAGCTTACATCCGAAGGGGAGGTCTGGAAACACCATATATTTT. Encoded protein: CASSLHPKGRSGNTIYF.

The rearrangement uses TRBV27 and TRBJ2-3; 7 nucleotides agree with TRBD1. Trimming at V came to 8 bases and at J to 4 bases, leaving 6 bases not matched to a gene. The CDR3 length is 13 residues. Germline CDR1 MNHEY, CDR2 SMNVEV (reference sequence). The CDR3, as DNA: TGTGCCAGCTCAAGGGGGCTGGCAGATACGCAGTATTTT. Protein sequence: CASSRGLADTQYF.